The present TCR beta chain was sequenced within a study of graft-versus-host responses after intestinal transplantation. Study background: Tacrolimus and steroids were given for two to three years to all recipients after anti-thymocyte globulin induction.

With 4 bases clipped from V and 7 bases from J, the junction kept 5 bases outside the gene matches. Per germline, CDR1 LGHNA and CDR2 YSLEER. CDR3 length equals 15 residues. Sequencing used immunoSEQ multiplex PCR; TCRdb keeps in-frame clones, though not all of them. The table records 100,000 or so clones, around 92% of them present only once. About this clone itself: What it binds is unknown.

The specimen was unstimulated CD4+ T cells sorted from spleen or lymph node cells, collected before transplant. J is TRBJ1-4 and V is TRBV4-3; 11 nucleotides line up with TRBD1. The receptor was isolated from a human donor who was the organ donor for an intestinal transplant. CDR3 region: CASSPDRGRPEKLFF. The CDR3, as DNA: TGCGCCAGCAGCCCGGACAGGGGGCGGCCTGAAAAACTGTTTTTT.